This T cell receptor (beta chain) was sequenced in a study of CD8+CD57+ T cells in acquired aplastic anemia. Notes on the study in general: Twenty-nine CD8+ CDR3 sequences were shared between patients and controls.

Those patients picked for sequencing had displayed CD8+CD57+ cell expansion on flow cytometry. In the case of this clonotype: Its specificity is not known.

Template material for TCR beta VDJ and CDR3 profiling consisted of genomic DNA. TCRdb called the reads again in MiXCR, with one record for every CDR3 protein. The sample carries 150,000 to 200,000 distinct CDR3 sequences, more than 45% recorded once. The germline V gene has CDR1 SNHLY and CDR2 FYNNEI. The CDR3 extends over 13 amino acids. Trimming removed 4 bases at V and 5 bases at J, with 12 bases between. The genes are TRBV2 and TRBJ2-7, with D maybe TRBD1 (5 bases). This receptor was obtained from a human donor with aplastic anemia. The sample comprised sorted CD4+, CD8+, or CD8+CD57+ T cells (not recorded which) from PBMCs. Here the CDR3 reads CASSVAGWHEQYF. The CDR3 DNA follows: TGTGCCAGCAGTGTTGCAGGGTGGCACGAGCAGTACTTC.